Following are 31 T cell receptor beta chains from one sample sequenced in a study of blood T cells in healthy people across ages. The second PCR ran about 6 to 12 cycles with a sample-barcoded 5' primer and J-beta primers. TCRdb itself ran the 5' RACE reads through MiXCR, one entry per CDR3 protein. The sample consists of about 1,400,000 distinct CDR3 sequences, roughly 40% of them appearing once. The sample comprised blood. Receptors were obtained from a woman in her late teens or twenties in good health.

The chain's CDR3 is CASTFGMTNEKLFF. CDR3 bases: TGTGCCAGCACCTTTGGTATGACTAATGAAAAACTGTTTTTT. This chain joins TRBV7-9 and TRBJ1-4, with D uncertain. Germline values: CDR1 SEHNR, CDR2 FQNEAQ (reference sequence). The CDR3 spans 14 residues. Trimming shortened V by 7 bases and J by 2 bases, and 11 bases separated the two germline ends. The whole variable domain, filled in from reference TRBV7-9 and TRBJ1-4, reads DTGVSQNPRHKITKRGQNVTFRCDPISEHNRLYWYRQTLGQGPEFLTYFQNEAQLEKSRLLSDRFSAERPKGSFSTLEIQRTEQGDSAMYLCASTFGMTNEKLFFGSGTQLSVL.

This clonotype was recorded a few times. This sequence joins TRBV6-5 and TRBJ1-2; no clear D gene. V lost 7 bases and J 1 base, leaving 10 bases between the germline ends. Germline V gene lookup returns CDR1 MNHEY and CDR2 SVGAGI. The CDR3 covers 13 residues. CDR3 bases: TGTGCCAGCAAGCCCCTACTTAACTATGGCTACACCTTC. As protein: CASKPLLNYGYTF.

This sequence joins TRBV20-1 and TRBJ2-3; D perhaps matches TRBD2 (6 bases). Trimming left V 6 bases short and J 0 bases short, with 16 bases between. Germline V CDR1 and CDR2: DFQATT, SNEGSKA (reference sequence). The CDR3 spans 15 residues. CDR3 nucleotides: TGCAGTGCGGTGTTAACGGGGGTGAGCACAGATACGCAGTATTTT. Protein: CSAVLTGVSTDTQYF.

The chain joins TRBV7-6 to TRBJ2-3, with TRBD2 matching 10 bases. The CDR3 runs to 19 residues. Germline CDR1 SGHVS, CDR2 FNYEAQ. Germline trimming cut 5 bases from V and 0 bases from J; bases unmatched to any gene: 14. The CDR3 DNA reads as TGTGCCAGCAGCCTCAGGAGGAGCGGGGGGGGATATAGCACAGATACGCAGTATTTT. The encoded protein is CASSLRRSGGGYSTDTQYF. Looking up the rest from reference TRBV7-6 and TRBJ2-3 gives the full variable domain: GAGVSQSPRYKVTKRGQDVALRCDPISGHVSLYWYRQALGQGPEFLTYFNYEAQQDKSGLPNDRFSAERPEGSISTLTIQRTEQRDSAMYRCASSLRRSGGGYSTDTQYFGPGTRLTVL.

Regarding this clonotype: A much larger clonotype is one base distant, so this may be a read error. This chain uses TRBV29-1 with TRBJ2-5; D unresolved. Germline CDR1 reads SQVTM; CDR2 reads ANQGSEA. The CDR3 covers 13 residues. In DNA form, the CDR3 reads TGCAGCGTTGAAACACGCTTGAGTGGCGAGCAGCACTTC. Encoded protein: CSVETRLSGEQHF.

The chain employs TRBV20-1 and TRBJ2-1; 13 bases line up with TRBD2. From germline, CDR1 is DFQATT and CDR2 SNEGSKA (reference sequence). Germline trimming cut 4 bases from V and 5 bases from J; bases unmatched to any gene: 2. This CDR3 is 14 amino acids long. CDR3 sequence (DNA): TGCAGTGCTAAGGGGACTAGCGGGGACAATGAGCAGTTCTTC. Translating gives CSAKGTSGDNEQFF.

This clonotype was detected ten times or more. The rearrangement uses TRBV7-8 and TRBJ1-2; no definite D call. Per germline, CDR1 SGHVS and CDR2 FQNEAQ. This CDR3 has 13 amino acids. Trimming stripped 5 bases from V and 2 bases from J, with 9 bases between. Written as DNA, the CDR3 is TGTGCCAGCAGCCAACAGTCAAACTATGGCTACACCTTC. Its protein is CASSQQSNYGYTF.

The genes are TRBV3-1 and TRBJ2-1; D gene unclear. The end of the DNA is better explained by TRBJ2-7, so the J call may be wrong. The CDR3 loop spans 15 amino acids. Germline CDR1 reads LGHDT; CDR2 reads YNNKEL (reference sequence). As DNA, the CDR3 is TGTGCCAGCAGCCAAGATAACCCCACCTACAATGAGCAGTACTTC. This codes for CASSQDNPTYNEQYF.

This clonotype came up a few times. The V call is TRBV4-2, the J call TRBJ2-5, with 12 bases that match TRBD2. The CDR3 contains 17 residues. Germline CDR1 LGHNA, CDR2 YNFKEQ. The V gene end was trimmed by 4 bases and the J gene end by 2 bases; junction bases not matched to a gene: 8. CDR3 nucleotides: TGTGCCAGCAGCCCAGCAAAAGGACTAGCGGGACAAGAGACCCAGTACTTC. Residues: CASSPAKGLAGQETQYF.

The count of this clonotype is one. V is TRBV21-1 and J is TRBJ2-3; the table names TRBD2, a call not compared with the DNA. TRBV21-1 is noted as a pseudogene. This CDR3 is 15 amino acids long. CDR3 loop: CASSNRDSRADTQYF. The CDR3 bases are TGTGCCAGCAGCAACCGGGACTCCCGGGCAGATACGCAGTATTTT.

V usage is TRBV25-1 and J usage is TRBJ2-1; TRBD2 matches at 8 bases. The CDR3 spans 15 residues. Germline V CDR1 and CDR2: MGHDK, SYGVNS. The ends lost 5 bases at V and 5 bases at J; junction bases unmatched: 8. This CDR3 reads CASSRRGAGDNEQFF. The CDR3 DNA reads TGTGCCAGCAGTAGGCGGGGGGCCGGGGACAATGAGCAGTTCTTC.

CDR3 in DNA: TGTGCCAGCAGCACCGGGGACAGGGTTGGCTACACCTTC. This gives the protein CASSTGDRVGYTF. The chain has TRBV21-1 and TRBJ1-2; the D call TRBD1 from the table was never checked on the DNA. TRBV21-1 is termed a pseudogene. The CDR3 extends over 13 amino acids.

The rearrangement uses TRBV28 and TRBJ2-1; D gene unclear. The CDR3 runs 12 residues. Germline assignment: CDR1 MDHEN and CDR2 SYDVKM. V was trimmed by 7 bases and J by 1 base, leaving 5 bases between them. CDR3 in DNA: TGTGCCAGCACCATTTCCTACAATGAGCAGTTCTTC. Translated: CASTISYNEQFF.

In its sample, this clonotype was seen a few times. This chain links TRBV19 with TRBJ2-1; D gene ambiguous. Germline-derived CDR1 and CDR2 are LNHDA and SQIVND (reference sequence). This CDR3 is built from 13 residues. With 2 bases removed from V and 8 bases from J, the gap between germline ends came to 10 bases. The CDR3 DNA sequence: TGTGCCAGTAGTATAAGTCCAGCCTATGAGCAGTTCTTC. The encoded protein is CASSISPAYEQFF.

CDR3 protein: CASGRVTEAFF. As DNA, the CDR3 is TGTGCCTCCGGCCGAGTCACTGAAGCTTTCTTT. This rearrangement joins TRBV12-3 or TRBV12-4 to TRBJ1-1; no reliable D call. The ends were cut back, 11 bases at V and 4 bases at J, with 11 bases in the middle. The CDR3 sequence is 11 residues long.

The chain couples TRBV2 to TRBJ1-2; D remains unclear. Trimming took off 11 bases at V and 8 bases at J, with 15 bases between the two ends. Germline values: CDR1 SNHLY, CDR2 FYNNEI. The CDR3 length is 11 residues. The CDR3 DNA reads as TGTGCCCCTCAAGGTGTTGACGGCTACACCTTC. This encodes CAPQGVDGYTF. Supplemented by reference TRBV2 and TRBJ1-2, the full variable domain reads EPEVTQTPSHQVTQMGQEVILRCVPISNHLYFYWYRQILGQKVEFLVSFYNNEISEKSEIFDDQFSVERPDGSNFTLKIRSTKLEDSAMYFCAPQGVDGYTFGSGTRLTVV.

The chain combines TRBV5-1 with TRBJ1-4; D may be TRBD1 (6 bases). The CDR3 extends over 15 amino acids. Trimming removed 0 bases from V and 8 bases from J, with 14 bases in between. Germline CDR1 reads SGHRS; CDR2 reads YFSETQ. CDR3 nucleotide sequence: TGCGCCAGCAGCTTGGAGTCACAGGGAAGGGAAAAACTGTTTTTT. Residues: CASSLESQGREKLFF.

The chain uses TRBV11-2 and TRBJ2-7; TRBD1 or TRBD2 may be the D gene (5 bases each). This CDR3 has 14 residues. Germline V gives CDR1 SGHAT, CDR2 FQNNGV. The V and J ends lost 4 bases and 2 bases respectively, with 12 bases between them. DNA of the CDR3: TGTGCCAGCAGCTCGGGACCGCCACCCTACGAGCAGTACTTC. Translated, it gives CASSSGPPPYEQYF.

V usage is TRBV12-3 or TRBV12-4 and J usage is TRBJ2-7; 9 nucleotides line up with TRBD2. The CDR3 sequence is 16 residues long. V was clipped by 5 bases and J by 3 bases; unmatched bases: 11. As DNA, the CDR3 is TGTGCCAGCAGTCCCACCTGGAGTAGCGGGAGCTACGAGCAGTACTTC. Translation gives CASSPTWSSGSYEQYF.

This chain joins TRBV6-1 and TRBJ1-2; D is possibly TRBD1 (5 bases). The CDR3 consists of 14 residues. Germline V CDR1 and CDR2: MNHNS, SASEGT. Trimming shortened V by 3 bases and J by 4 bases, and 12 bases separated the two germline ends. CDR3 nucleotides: TGTGCCAGCAGTGATCGACAGTATACCTATGGCTACACCTTC. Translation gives CASSDRQYTYGYTF.

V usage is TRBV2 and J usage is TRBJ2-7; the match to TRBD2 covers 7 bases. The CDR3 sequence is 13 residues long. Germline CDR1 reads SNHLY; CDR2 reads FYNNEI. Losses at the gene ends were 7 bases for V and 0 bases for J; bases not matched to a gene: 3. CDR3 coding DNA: TGTGCCAGCACGTGGGACTACTCCTACGAGCAGTACTTC. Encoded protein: CASTWDYSYEQYF.

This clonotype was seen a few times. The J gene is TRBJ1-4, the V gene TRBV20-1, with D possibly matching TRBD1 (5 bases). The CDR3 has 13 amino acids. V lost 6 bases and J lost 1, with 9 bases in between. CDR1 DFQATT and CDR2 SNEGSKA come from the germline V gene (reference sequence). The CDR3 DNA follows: TGCAGTGCCCAGGGTTTAACTAATGAAAAACTGTTTTTT. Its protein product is CSAQGLTNEKLFF.

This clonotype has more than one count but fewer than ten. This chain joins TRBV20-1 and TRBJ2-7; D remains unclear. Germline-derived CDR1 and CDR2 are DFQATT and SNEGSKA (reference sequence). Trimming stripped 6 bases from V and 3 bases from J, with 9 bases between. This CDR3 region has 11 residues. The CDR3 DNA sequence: TGCAGTGCCCCCACGTACTACGAGCAGTACTTC. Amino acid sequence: CSAPTYYEQYF.

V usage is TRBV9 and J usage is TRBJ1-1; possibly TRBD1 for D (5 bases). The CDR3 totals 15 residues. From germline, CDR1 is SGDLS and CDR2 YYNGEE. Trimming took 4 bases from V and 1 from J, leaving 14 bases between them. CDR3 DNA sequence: TGTGCCAGCAGCCTTCCCCCGGGGGGGAACACTGAAGCTTTCTTT. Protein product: CASSLPPGGNTEAFF.

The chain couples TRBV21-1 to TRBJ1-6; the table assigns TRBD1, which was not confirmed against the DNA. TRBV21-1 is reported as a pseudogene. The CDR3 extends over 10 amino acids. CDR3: CATGVPPPHF. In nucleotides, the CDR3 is TGTGCCACCGGGGTTCCACCCCCCCACTTT.

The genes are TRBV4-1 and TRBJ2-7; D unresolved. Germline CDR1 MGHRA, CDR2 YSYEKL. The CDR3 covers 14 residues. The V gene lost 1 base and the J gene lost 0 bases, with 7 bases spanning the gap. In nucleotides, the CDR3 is TGCGCCAGCAGCCAAGTTCTTTCCTCCTACGAGCAGTACTTC. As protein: CASSQVLSSYEQYF.

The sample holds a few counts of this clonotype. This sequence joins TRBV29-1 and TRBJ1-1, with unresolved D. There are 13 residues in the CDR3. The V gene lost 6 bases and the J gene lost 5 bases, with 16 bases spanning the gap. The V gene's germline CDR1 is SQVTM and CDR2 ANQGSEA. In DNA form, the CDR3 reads TGCAGCGTCGCCAAGAATCGAGGGACTGAAGCTTTCTTT. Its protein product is CSVAKNRGTEAFF.

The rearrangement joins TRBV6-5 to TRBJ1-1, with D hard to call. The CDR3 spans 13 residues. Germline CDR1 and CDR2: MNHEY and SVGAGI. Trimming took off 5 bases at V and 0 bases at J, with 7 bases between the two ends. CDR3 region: CASSPNLNTEAFF. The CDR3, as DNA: TGTGCCAGCAGTCCCAATCTGAACACTGAAGCTTTCTTT.

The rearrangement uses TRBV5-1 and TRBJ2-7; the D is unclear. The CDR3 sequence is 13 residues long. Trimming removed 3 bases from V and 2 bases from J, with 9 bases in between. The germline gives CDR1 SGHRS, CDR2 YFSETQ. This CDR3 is CASSSGNPYEQYF. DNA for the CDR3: TGCGCCAGCAGCTCCGGAAATCCCTACGAGCAGTACTTC.

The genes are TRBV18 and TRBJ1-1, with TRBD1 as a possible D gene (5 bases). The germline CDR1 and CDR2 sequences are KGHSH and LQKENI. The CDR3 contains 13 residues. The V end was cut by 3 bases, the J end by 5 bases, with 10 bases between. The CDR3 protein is CASSPQTETEAFF. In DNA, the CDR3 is TGTGCCAGCTCACCCCAGACAGAAACTGAAGCTTTCTTT.

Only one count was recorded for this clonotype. The CDR3 nucleotides are TGCAGCGTTGAAGAGGTCACAGCCAATGAGCAGTACTTC. Its translation: CSVEEVTANEQYF. The chain combines TRBV29-1 with TRBJ2-1; D is uncertain. The J call may be in error: the DNA end matches TRBJ2-7 better. The CDR3 covers 13 residues. Germline V gene sequence: CDR1 SQVTM, CDR2 ANQGSEA.